The 8 T cell receptor beta chains presented below share a single source sample, sequenced in a study of cytotoxic CD8 clonotypes in ibrutinib-treated CLL. This table comes from immunoSEQ multiplex PCR, and its TCRdb copy is limited to in-frame clones, with some not included. The sample contains approximately 140,000 clones, around 90% of which appear only once. The sequenced sample was PBMCs, obtained after 12 months of ibrutinib treatment. These receptors originate from a human donor with chronic lymphocytic leukemia.

The chain is built from TRBV4-3 and TRBJ1-2; 9 bases line up with TRBD1. The CDR3 sequence is 15 residues long. J was trimmed by 3 bases and V by 1 base; bases with no gene match: 3. CDR1 and CDR2 from the germline V gene are LGHNA and YSLEER. CDR3 region: CASSQGDREYYGYTF. Here the CDR3 DNA reads TGCGCCAGCAGCCAAGGGGACAGGGAATACTATGGCTACACCTTC.

The chain carries TRBV7-9 and TRBJ2-7, with 8 bases aligning to TRBD2. CDR1 and CDR2 (germline): SEHNR, FQNEAQ (reference sequence). This CDR3 is built from 16 residues. The V segment lost 5 bases and the J segment 6 bases; nucleotides outside the gene matches: 15. CDR3: CASSLVWGTRGIEQYF. CDR3 sequence (DNA): TGTGCCAGCAGCCTGGTTTGGGGGACTAGAGGGATCGAGCAGTACTTC.

The chain joins TRBV29-1 to TRBJ2-1, with 9 positions matching TRBD2. The CDR3 spans 13 residues. CDR1 SQVTM and CDR2 ANQGSEA come from the germline V gene. Trimming cost V 4 bases and J 5 bases; bases outside gene matches: 3. The CDR3 DNA reads TGCAGCGTTGGGGCGGGAGGGCACAATGAGCAGTTCTTC. Its translation is CSVGAGGHNEQFF.

The gene calls are TRBV7-9 and TRBJ2-7; D is perhaps TRBD1 or TRBD2 (6 bases each). Germline-derived CDR1 and CDR2 are SEHNR and FQNEAQ (reference sequence). V dropped 5 bases and J dropped 7 bases, with 21 bases sitting between them. The CDR3 spans 15 residues. The CDR3 sequence is CASSPPGEIGGEQYF. CDR3 nucleotide sequence: TGTGCCAGCAGCCCCCCTGGGGAGATAGGGGGGGAGCAGTACTTC.

This chain connects TRBV7-6 to TRBJ2-7; TRBD1 matches 7 bases. The CDR3 is 13 amino acids. Germline-derived CDR1 and CDR2 are SGHVS and FNYEAQ. J gave up 5 bases and V 1 base, and 2 bases lay outside the gene matches. CDR3 sequence: CASSLEGADEQYF. The CDR3 bases are TGTGCCAGCAGCTTAGAGGGGGCCGACGAGCAGTACTTC. Combining the CDR3 with reference TRBV7-6 and TRBJ2-7 gives the whole variable domain GAGVSQSPRYKVTKRGQDVALRCDPISGHVSLYWYRQALGQGPEFLTYFNYEAQQDKSGLPNDRFSAERPEGSISTLTIQRTEQRDSAMYRCASSLEGADEQYFGPGTRLTVT.

As regards this clone: The sample holds other DNA sequences that translate to the same CDR3. As DNA, the CDR3 is TGTGCCAGCTCACGGACGGCCAACACCGGGGAGCTGTTTTTT. It yields the protein CASSRTANTGELFF. This chain links TRBV18 with TRBJ2-2; D call uncertain. CDR3 length: 14 amino acids. Germline V gene sequence: CDR1 KGHSH, CDR2 LQKENI. Trimming took 4 bases from V and 2 from J, leaving 8 bases between them. The complete variable domain, with remaining parts taken from reference TRBV18 and TRBJ2-2, reads NAGVMQNPRHLVRRRGQEARLRCSPMKGHSHVYWYRQLPEEGLKFMVYLQKENIIDESGMPKERFSAEFPKEGPSILRIQQVVRGDSAAYFCASSRTANTGELFFGEGSRLTVL.

The chain links TRBV13 to TRBJ2-7; D gene uncertain. This CDR3 has 14 residues. Trimming removed 0 bases at V and 2 bases at J, with 8 bases between. In germline, CDR1 is PRHDT, CDR2 FYEKMQ (reference sequence). CDR3 bases: TGTGCCAGCAGCTTAGGGGATCTTACCTACGAGCAGTACTTC. Protein product: CASSLGDLTYEQYF.

The J gene is TRBJ2-3, the V gene TRBV28; perhaps D is TRBD1 or TRBD2 (6 bases each). Between the trimmed V and J ends, which lost 10 bases and 1 base, there was a span of 15 bases. Germline CDR1 MDHEN, CDR2 SYDVKM. There are 14 residues in the CDR3. This CDR3 reads CAIKGGSGTDTQYF. CDR3 nucleotides: TGTGCCATCAAGGGGGGTAGCGGCACAGATACGCAGTATTTT.